This T cell receptor (beta chain) was sequenced in a study of shared clonotypes between healthy human individuals. Study outcomes and limitations: All-four-donor shared clonotypes had higher generation probabilities than non-shared clonotypes did. Among donors, sharing of clonotypes was expected to be affected by sequencing depth.

Sequencing used immunoSEQ multiplex PCR; TCRdb keeps in-frame clones, though not all of them. Of 2 million to 2.5 million clones detected, around 92% appear once; the ten largest clones hold approximately 0.41%. Division of CD4+ cells produced a CD45RA+ naive subset and a CD45RA-negative memory subset. About this clone itself: What it binds is not known.

J was trimmed by 6 bases and V by 10 bases; bases with no gene match: 9. Germline V gene lookup returns CDR1 MNHEY and CDR2 SMNVEV (reference sequence). This CDR3 is 13 amino acids long. The rearrangement joins TRBV27 to TRBJ1-1; 9 bases are shared with TRBD1. The source of this sequence is a man between 18 and 29 years old in good health. Some clones in this sample may be carry-over from other donors' samples. Sequenced sample: naive CD4+ T cells from PBMCs. Subset denoted: CD45RA+ positively selected. This chain's CDR3 is CATGDRGEAEAFF. CDR3 nucleotide sequence: TGTGCCACCGGAGACAGGGGGGAGGCTGAAGCTTTCTTT.